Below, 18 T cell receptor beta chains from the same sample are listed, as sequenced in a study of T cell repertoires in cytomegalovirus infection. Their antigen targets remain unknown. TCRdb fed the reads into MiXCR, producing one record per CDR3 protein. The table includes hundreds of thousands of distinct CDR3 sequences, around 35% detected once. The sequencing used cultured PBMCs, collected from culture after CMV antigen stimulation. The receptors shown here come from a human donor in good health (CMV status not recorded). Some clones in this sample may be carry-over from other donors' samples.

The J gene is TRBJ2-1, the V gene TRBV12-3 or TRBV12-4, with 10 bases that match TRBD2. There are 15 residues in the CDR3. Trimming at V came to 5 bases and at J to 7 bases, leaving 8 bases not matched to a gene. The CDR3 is CASSRGSGRINEQFF. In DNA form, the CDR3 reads TGTGCCAGCAGTAGGGGTAGCGGGAGGATAAATGAGCAGTTCTTC.

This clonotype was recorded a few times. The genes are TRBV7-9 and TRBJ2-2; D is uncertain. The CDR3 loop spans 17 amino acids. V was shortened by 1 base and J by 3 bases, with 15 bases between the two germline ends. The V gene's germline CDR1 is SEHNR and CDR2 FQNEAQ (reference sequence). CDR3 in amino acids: CASSLGWTSTDTGELFF. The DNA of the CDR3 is TGTGCCAGCAGCTTAGGTTGGACCTCTACGGACACCGGGGAGCTGTTTTTT.

The chain's CDR3 is CASSFRPVPSTDTQYF. The DNA of the CDR3 is TGTGCCAGCAGCTTCCGGCCCGTCCCTAGCACAGATACGCAGTATTTT. This chain connects TRBV7-2 to TRBJ2-3; D uncertain. The germline V gene encodes CDR1 SGHTA and CDR2 FQGNSA. This CDR3 region has 16 residues. The V and J ends lost 3 bases and 0 bases respectively, with 13 bases between them.

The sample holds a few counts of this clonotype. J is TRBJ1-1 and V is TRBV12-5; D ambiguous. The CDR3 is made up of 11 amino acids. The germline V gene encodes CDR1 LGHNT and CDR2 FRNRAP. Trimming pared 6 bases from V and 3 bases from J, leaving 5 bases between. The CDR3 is CASGEDTEAFF. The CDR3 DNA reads TGTGCTAGTGGGGAGGACACTGAAGCTTTCTTT.

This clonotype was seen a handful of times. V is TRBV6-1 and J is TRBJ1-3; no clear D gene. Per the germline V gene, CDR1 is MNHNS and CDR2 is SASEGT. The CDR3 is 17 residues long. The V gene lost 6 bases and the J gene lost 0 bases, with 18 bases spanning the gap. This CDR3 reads CASRSEGDPISGNTIYF. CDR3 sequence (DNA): TGTGCCAGCAGATCCGAGGGAGACCCGATCTCTGGAAACACCATATATTTT.

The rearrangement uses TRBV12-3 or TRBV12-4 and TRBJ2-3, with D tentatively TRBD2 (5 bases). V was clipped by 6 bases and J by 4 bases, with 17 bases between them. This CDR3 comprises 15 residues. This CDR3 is CASRPRGQDADTQYF. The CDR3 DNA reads TGTGCCAGCAGACCTCGAGGGCAGGACGCAGATACGCAGTATTTT.

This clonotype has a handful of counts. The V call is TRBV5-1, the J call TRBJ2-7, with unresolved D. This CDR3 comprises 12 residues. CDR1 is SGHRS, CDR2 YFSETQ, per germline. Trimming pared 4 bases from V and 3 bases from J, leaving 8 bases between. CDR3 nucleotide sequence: TGCGCCAGCAGCAATCTCGTCTACGAGCAGTACTTC. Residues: CASSNLVYEQYF.

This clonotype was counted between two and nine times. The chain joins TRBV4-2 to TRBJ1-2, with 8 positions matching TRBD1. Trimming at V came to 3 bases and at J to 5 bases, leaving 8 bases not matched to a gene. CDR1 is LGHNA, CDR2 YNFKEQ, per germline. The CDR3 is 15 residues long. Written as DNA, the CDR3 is TGTGCCAGCAGCCAGGCCGACAGGGGAAAATATGGCTACACCTTC. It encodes CASSQADRGKYGYTF.

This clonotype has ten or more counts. CDR3 region: CASSVWTSGGETQYF. The CDR3 region has the DNA TGTGCCAGCAGCGTATGGACTAGTGGAGGGGAGACCCAGTACTTC. The rearrangement joins TRBV7-2 to TRBJ2-5, with 7 bases matching TRBD2. Germline V gene lookup returns CDR1 SGHTA and CDR2 FQGNSA. Losses at the gene ends were 5 bases for V and 5 bases for J; bases not matched to a gene: 11. The CDR3 spans 15 residues.

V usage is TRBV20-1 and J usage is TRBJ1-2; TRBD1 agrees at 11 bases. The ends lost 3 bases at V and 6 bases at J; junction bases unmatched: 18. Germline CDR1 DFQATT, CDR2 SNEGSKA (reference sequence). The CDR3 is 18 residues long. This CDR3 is CSARASGTGGLPPHGYTF. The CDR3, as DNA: TGCAGTGCTAGGGCCTCCGGGACAGGGGGACTTCCCCCACATGGCTACACCTTC.

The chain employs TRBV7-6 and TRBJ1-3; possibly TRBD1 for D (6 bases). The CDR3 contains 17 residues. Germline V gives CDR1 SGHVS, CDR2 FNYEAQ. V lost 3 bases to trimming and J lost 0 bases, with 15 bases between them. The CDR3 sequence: CASSFLGRGVSGNTIYF. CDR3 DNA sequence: TGTGCCAGCAGCTTCCTTGGGAGGGGGGTCTCTGGAAACACCATATATTTT. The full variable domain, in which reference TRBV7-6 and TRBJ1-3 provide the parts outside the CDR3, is GAGVSQSPRYKVTKRGQDVALRCDPISGHVSLYWYRQALGQGPEFLTYFNYEAQQDKSGLPNDRFSAERPEGSISTLTIQRTEQRDSAMYRCASSFLGRGVSGNTIYFGEGSWLTVV.

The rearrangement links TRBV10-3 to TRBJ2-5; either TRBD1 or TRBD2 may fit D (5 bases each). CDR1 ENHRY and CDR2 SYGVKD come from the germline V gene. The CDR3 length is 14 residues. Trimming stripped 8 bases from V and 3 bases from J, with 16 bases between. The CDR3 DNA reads TGTGCCATCGAGGGGTTGTGCGCCGAAGAGACCCAGTACTTC. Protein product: CAIEGLCAEETQYF.

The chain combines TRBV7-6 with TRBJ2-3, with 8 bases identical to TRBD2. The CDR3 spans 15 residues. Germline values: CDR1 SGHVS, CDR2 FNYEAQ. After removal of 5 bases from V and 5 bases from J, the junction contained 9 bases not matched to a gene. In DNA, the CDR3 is TGTGCCAGCAGCGATCCGGGAGGGCCGGTAGATACGCAGTATTTT. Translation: CASSDPGGPVDTQYF. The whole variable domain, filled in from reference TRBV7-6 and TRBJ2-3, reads GAGVSQSPRYKVTKRGQDVALRCDPISGHVSLYWYRQALGQGPEFLTYFNYEAQQDKSGLPNDRFSAERPEGSISTLTIQRTEQRDSAMYRCASSDPGGPVDTQYFGPGTRLTVL.

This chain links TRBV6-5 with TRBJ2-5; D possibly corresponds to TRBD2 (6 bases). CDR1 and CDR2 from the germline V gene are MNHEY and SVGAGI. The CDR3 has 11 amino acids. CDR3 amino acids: CTTEEGQAQYF. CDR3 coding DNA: TGTACAACCGAGGAGGGGCAGGCCCAGTACTTC.

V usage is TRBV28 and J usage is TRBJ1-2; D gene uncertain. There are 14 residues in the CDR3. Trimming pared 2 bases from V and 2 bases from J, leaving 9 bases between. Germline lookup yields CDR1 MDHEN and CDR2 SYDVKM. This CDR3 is CASSLRSLNYGYTF. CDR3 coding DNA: TGTGCCAGCAGTTTACGTAGTCTGAACTATGGCTACACCTTC.

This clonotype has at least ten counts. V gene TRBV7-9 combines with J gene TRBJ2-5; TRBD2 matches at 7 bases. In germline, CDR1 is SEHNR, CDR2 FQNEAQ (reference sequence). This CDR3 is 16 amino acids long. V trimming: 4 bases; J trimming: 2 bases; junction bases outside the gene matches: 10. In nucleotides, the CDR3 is TGTGCCAGCAGCTCCAGCCATACTAGCGCGCAAGAGACCCAGTACTTC. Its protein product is CASSSSHTSAQETQYF. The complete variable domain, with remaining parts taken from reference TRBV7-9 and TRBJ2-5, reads DTGVSQNPRHKITKRGQNVTFRCDPISEHNRLYWYRQTLGQGPEFLTYFQNEAQLEKSRLLSDRFSAERPKGSFSTLEIQRTEQGDSAMYLCASSSSHTSAQETQYFGPGTRLLVL.

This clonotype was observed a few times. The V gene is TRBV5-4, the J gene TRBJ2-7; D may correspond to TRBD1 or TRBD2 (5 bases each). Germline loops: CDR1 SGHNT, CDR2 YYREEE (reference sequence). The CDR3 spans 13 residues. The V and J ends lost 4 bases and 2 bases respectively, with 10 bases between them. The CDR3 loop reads CASSQGVPYEQYF. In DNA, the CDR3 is TGTGCCAGCAGCCAGGGAGTGCCCTACGAGCAGTACTTC.

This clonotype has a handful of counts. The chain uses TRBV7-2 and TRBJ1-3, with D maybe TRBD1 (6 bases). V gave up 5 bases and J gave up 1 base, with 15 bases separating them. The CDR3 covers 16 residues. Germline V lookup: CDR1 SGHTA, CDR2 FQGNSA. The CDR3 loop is CASSPDSTGSGNTIYF. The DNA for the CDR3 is TGTGCCAGCAGCCCGGACTCGACAGGATCTGGAAACACCATATATTTT. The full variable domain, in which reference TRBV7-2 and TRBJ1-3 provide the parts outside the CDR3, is GAGVSQSPSNKVTEKGKDVELRCDPISGHTALYWYRQSLGQGLEFLIYFQGNSAPDKSGLPSDRFSAERTGGSVSTLTIQRTQQEDSAVYLCASSPDSTGSGNTIYFGEGSWLTVV.